This T cell receptor beta chain was recorded in a study of T cells in Graves' hyperthyroidism and ophthalmopathy. RNA transcripts gave rise to amplified TCR beta CDR3 regions. The primer set for the first-round RT-PCR of the TCR CDR3 was HTBI. MiXCR was run by TCRdb on the multiplex PCR reads, yielding one entry per CDR3 protein. The sample yields 300,000 or so distinct CDR3 sequences, around 15% seen once. Germline V CDR1 and CDR2: SNHLY, FYNNEI. CDR3 length: 12 residues. The ends were cut back, 6 bases at V and 8 bases at J, with 10 bases in the middle. This clonotype has a count of ten or more. Input material: blood. This chain links TRBV2 with TRBJ1-4, with TRBD1 as a possible D gene (6 bases). This receptor was obtained from a woman aged 55-69 years with Graves' ophthalmopathy. CDR3 region: CASRDREEKLFF. CDR3 nucleotides: TGTGCCAGCAGGGACAGAGAGGAAAAACTGTTTTTT.